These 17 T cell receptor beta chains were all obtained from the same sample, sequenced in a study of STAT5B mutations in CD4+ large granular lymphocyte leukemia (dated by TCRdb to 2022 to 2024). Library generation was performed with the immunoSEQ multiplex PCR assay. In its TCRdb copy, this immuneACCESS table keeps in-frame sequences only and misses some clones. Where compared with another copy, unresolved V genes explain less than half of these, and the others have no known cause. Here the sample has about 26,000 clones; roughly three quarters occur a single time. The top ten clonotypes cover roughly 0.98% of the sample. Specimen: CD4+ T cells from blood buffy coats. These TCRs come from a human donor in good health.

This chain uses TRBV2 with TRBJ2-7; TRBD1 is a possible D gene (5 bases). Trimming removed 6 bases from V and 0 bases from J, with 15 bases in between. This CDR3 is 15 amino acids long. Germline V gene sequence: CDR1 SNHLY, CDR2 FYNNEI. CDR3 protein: CASSTDSLSSYEQYF. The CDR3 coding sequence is TGTGCCAGCAGCACCGACAGTCTGAGCTCCTACGAGCAGTACTTC.

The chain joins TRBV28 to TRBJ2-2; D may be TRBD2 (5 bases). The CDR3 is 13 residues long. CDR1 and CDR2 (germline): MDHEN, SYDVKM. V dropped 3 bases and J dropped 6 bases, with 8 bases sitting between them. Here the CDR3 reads CASSFSGAGELFF. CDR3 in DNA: TGTGCCAGCAGTTTCTCCGGGGCCGGGGAGCTGTTTTTT.

CDR3 coding DNA: TGTGCCAGCAGCGTAGTTAATGGAAACACCATATATTTT. This encodes CASSVVNGNTIYF. The V and J genes are TRBV9 and TRBJ1-3, with unresolved D. Trimming removed 0 bases at V and 3 bases at J, with 4 bases between. This CDR3 has 13 amino acids. Germline V gene sequence: CDR1 SGDLS, CDR2 YYNGEE.

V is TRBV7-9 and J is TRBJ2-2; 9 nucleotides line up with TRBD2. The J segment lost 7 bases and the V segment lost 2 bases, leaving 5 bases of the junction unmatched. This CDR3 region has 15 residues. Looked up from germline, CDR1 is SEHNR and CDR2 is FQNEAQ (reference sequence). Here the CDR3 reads CASSLPGLAFGELFF. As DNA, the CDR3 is TGTGCCAGCAGCTTACCGGGACTAGCTTTCGGGGAGCTGTTTTTT.

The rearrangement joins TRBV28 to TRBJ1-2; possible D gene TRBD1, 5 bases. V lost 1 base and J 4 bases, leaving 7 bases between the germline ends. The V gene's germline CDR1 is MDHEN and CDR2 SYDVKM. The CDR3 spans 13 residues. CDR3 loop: CASSLSQAYGYTF. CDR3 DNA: TGTGCCAGCAGTTTATCACAGGCCTATGGCTACACCTTC.

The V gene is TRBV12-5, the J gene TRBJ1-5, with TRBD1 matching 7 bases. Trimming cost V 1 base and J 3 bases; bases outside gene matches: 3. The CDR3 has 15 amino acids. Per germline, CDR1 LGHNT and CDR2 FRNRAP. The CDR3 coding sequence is TGTGCTAGTGGTTTGGGGGACAGTTCCAATCAGCCCCAGCATTTT. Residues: CASGLGDSSNQPQHF.

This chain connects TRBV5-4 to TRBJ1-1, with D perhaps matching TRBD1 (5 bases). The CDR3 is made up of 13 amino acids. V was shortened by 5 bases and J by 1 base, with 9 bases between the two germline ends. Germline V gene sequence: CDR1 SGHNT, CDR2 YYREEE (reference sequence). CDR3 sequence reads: CASRSTENTEAFF. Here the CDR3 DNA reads TGTGCCAGCAGGTCGACAGAGAACACTGAAGCTTTCTTT.

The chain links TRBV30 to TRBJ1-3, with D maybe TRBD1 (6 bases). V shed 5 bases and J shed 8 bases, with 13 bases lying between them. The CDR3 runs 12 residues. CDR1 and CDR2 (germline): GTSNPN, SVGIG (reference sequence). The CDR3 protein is CAWGRGGDTIYF. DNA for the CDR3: TGTGCCTGGGGTCGAGGGGGGGACACCATATATTTT.

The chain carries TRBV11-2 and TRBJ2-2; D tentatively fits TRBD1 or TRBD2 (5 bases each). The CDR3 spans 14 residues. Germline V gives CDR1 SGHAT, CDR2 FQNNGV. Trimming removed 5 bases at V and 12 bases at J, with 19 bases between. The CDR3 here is CASSRGTSPEKLFF. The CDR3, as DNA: TGTGCCAGCAGCCGAGGGACCTCTCCCGAGAAGCTGTTTTTT.

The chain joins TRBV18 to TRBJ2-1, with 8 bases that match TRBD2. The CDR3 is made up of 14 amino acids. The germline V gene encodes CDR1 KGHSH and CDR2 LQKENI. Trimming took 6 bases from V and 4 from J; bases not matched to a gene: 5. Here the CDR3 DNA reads TGTGCCAGCTCTTTAACTAGCGGATACAATGAGCAGTTCTTC. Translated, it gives CASSLTSGYNEQFF.

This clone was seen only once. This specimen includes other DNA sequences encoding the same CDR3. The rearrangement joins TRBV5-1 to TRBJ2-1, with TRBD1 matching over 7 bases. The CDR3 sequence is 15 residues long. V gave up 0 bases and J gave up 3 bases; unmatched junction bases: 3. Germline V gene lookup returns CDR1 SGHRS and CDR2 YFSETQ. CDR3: CASSLGGQNYNEQFF. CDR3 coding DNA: TGCGCCAGCAGCTTGGGGGGACAGAACTACAATGAGCAGTTCTTC.

The CDR3 region has the DNA TGTGCCAGCCTAAGACAAGAGACCCAGTACTTC. This codes for CASLRQETQYF. V gene TRBV2 combines with J gene TRBJ2-5; no clear D gene. Deletions cut 8 bases from V and 2 bases from J, with 6 bases between. This CDR3 is 11 amino acids long. Germline-derived CDR1 and CDR2 are SNHLY and FYNNEI.

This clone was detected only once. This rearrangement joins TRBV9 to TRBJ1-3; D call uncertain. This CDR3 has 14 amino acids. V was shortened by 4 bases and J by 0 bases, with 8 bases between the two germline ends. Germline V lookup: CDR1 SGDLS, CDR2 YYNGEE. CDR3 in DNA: TGTGCCAGCAGCCCCGAGGTCTCTGGAAACACCATATATTTT. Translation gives CASSPEVSGNTIYF.

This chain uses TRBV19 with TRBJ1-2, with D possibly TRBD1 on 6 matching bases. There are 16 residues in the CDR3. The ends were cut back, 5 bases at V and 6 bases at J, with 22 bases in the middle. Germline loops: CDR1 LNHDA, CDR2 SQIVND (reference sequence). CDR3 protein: CASSLSMTGPANGYTF. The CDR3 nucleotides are TGTGCCAGTAGTTTATCCATGACAGGTCCTGCGAATGGCTACACCTTC.

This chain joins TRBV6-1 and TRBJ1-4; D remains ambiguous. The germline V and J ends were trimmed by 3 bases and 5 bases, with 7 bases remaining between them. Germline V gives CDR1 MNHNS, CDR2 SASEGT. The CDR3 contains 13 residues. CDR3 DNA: TGTGCCAGCAGTGATTGGAGGAATGAAAAACTGTTTTTT. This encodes CASSDWRNEKLFF.

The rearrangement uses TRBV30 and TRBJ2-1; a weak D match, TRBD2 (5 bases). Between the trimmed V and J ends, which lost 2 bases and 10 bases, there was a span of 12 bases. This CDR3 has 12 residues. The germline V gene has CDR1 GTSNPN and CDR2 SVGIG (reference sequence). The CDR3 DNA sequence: TGTGCCTGGAGTCGACGGGGAGAGGAGCAGTTCTTC. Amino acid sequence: CAWSRRGEEQFF. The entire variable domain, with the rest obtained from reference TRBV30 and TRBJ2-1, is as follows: SQTIHQWPATLVQPVGSPLSLECTVEGTSNPNLYWYRQAAGRGLQLLFYSVGIGQISSEVPQNLSASRPQDRQFILSSKKLLLSDSGFYLCAWSRRGEEQFFGPGTRLTVL.

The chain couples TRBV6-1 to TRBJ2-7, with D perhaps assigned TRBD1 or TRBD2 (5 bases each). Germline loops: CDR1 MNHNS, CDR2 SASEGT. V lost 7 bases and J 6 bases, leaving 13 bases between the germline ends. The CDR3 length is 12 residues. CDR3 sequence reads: CASTAQGREQYV. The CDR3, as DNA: TGTGCCAGCACGGCCCAGGGACGCGAGCAGTACGTC.